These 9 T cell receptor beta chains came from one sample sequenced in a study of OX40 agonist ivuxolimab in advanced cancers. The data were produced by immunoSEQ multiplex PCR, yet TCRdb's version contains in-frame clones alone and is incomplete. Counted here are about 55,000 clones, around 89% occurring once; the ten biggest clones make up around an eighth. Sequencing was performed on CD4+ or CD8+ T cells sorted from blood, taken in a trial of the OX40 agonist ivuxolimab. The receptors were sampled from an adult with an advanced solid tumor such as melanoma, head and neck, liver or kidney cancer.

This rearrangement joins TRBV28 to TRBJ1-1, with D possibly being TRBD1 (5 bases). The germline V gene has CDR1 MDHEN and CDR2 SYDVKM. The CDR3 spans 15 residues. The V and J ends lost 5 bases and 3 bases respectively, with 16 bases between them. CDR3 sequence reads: CASSPQAGGDTEAFF. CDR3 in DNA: TGTGCCAGCAGTCCACAGGCGGGTGGAGACACTGAAGCTTTCTTT.

This CDR3 reads CASSMEDLGEQFF. CDR3 bases: TGTGCCAGTAGTATGGAAGATCTGGGTGAGCAGTTCTTC. J is TRBJ2-1 and V is TRBV19; D is unresolved. The germline CDR1 and CDR2 sequences are LNHDA and SQIVND (reference sequence). Trimming cost V 3 bases and J 9 bases, with 12 bases left between them. The CDR3 has 13 amino acids.

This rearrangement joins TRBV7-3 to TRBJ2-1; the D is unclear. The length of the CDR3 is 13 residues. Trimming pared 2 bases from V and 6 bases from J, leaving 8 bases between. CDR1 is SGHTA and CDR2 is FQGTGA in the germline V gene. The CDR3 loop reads CASSLLAFNEQFF. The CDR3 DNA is TGTGCCAGCAGCTTATTGGCCTTCAATGAGCAGTTCTTC.

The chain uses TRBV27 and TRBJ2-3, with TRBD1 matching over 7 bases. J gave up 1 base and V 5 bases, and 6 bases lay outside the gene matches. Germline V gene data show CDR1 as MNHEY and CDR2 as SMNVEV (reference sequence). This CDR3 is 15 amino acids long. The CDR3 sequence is CASSPPDRRTDTQYF. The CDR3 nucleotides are TGTGCCAGCAGTCCCCCGGACAGGCGCACAGATACGCAGTATTTT.

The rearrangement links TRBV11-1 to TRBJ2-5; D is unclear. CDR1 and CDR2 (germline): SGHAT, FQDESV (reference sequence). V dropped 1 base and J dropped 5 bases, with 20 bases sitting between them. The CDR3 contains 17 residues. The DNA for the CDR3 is TGTGCCAGCAGCTTAGGATTTAGGACCCAGTGGCGGGAGACCCAGTACTTC. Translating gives CASSLGFRTQWRETQYF.

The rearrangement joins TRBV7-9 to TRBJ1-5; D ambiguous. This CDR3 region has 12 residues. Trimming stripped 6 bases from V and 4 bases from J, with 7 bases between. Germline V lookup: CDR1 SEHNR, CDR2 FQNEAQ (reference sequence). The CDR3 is CASRTDNQPQHF. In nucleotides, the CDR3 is TGTGCCAGCAGGACGGATAATCAGCCCCAGCATTTT.

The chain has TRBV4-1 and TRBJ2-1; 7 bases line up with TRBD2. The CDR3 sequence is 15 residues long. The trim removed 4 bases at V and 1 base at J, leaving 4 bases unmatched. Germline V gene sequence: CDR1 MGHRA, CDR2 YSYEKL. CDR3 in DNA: TGCGCCAGCAGCCCCGCGGGACTATCCTACAATGAGCAGTTCTTC. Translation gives CASSPAGLSYNEQFF.

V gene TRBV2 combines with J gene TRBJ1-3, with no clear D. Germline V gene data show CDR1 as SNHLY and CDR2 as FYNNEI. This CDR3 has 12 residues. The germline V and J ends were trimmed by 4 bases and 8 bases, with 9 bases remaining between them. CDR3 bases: TGTGCCAGCAGTGGCCAGCAGGACACCATATATTTT. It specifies CASSGQQDTIYF.

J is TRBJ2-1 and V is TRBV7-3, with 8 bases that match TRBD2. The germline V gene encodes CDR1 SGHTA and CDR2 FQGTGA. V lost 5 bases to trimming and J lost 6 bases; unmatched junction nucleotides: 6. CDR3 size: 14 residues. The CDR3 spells CASSPRTSSNEQFF. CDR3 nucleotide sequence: TGTGCCAGCAGCCCTCGGACTAGCTCCAATGAGCAGTTCTTC.